These T cell receptor beta chains were read from a single sample in a study of blood T cell repertoires in COVID-19. Sequencing was performed with immunoSEQ multiplex PCR; in TCRdb, only in-frame clones are kept and a portion is missing. The repertoire holds approximately 160,000 clones, with roughly 87% as singletons. The specimen was PBMCs or T cells enriched from blood (not recorded which). The receptors derive from a woman in her fifties or sixties who had recovered from COVID-19. Both conserved end residues are trimmed from each CDR3. Clone size is shown for a subset of rows, as once, few, many or a class of expanded clone.

J: TRBJ1-5
V: TRBV2
size: -
CDR3: ASSRDRDHQPQH

J: TRBJ1-4
V: TRBV27
size: -
CDR3: ASSFRPPFSGDSNEKLF

J: TRBJ2-2
V: TRBV5-5
size: -
CDR3: ASSTRDRDTGELF

J: TRBJ1-1
V: TRBV5-1
size: -
CDR3: ASSLGGLNTEAF

J: TRBJ2-5
V: TRBV28
size: -
CDR3: ASSRQGTETQY

J: TRBJ2-2
V: TRBV7-9
size: -
CDR3: ASSLGQGNTGELF

J: TRBJ2-2
V: TRBV15
size: once
CDR3: ATSRGLSGIRPGELF

J: TRBJ2-3
V: TRBV19
size: -
CDR3: ASSDRSTDTQY

J: TRBJ1-1
V: TRBV4-1
size: -
CDR3: ASSLLGGVSNTEAF

J: TRBJ2-3
V: TRBV18
size: -
CDR3: ASSPSSGTVDTQY

J: TRBJ1-1
V: TRBV27
size: many
CDR3: ASSLGFGGTEAF

J: TRBJ1-5
V: TRBV5-1
size: -
CDR3: ASSLAPTGEGNQPQH

J: TRBJ1-2
V: TRBV3-1/TRBV3-2
size: once
CDR3: ASSQSQDGYT